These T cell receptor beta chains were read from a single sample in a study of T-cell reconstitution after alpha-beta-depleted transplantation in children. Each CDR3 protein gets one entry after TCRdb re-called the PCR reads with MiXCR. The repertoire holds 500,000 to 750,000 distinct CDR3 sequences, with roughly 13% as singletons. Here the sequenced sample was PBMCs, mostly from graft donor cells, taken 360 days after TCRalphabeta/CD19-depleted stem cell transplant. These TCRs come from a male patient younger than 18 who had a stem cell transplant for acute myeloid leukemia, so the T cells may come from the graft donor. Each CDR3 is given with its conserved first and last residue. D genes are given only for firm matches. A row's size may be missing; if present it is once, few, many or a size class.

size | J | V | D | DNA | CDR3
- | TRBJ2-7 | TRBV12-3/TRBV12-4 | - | TGTGCCAGCACTGGGTGGTGGCAGGGGCTTACCTACGAGCAGTACTTC | CASTGWWQGLTYEQYF
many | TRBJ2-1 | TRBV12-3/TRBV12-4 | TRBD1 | TGTGCCAGCAGTTCCGGGACAGGGGTCCATGAGCAGTTCTTC | CASSSGTGVHEQFF
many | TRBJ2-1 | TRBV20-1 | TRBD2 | TGCAGTGCTTTTCGAGCGGGAGTCTACAATGAGCAGTTCTTC | CSAFRAGVYNEQFF
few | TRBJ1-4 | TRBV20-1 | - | TGCAGTGCTAGAGATAACACAGGACCTTTTAATGAAAAACTGTTTTTT | CSARDNTGPFNEKLFF
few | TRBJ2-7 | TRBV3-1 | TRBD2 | TGTGCCAGCAGCCAAGGGTCGACTAGCGGGAATTACGAGCAGTACTTC | CASSQGSTSGNYEQYF
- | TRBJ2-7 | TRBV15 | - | TGTGCCACCAGCAGAGAAAATCAGGGGCGAGGGGAGCAGTACTTC | CATSRENQGRGEQYF
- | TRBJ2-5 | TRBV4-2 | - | TGTGCCAGCAGCCAAGGTGGAGGTAGCGGCCAAGAGACCCAGTACTTC | CASSQGGGSGQETQYF
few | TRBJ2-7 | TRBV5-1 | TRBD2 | TGCGCCAGCAGCTGGGGACTAGCGGGAGAGGGTGAGCAGTACTTC | CASSWGLAGEGEQYF
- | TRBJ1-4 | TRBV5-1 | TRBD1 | TGCGCCAGCAGCAACCGGGACAGGGGGCAATTGTATGAAAAACTGTTTTTT | CASSNRDRGQLYEKLFF
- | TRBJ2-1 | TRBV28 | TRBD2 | TGTGCCAGCAGCTCCGCTACTAGCGGGAGGGTCGATGAGCAGTTCTTC | CASSSATSGRVDEQFF
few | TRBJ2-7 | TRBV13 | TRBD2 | TGTGCCAGCAGCTCAGCCCGTAGCGGGCCGACCTACGAGCAGTACTTC | CASSSARSGPTYEQYF
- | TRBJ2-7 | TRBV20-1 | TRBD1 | TGCAGTGCTGGGGACAGGGGGTTATACGAGCAGTACTTC | CSAGDRGLYEQYF
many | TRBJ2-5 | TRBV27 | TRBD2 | TGTGCCAGCAGTTGGGGACTACAAGAGACCCAGTACTTC | CASSWGLQETQYF
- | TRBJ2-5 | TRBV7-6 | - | TGTGCCAGCAGCTTCCTGGACGGGCAAGAGACCCAGTACTTC | CASSFLDGQETQYF
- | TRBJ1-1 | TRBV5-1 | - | TGCGCCAGCAGCTTGTCTCGAGTTATGAACACTGAAGCTTTCTTT | CASSLSRVMNTEAFF
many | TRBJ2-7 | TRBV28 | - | TGTGCCACCTGGCTCTCCTACGAGCAGTACTTC | CATWLSYEQYF
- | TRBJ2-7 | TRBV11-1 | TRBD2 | TGTGCCAGCAGCTTAGCGCGGGGGGAGCCCTACGAGCAGTACTTC | CASSLARGEPYEQYF
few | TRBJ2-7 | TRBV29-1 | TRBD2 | TGCAGCGTTGTTCTTCTTGATACTAGCGGGGTTTACGAGCAGTACTTC | CSVVLLDTSGVYEQYF
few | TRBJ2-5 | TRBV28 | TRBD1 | TGTGCCAGCCAATCACCCAGGGACAGGCCCCAAGAGACCCAGTACTTC | CASQSPRDRPQETQYF
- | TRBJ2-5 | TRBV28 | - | TGTGCCAGCAGGATGCCCTGGCAGGGTGGGCCACAAGAGACCCAGTACTTC | CASRMPWQGGPQETQYF
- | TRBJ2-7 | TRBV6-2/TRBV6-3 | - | TGTGCCAGCAGTACCTCCTACAGGGCCACCTACGAGCAGTACTTC | CASSTSYRATYEQYF
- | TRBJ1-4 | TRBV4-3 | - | TGCGCCAGCAGCCAAGATTGGGCAGGCAATGAAAAACTGTTTTTT | CASSQDWAGNEKLFF
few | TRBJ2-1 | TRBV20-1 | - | TGCAGTGCTTCGAGGGTCGGGATATACAATGAGCAGTTCTTC | CSASRVGIYNEQFF
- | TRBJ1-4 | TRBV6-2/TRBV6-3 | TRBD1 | TGTGCCAGCAGTTACACGACAGGGTGGAGATCTAATGAAAAACTGTTTTTT | CASSYTTGWRSNEKLFF
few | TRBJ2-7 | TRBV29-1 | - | TGCACCGCACGGGTAGGCTACGAGCAGTACTTC | CTARVGYEQYF
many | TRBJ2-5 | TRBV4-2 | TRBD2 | TGTGCCAGCAGCCAAGATCGCCTAGCGGGAACCCAGGAGACCCAGTACTTC | CASSQDRLAGTQETQYF
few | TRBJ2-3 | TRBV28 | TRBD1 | TGTGCCAGCAGTTTTGTGCCCAGGGGGCGGGAAGATACGCAGTATTTT | CASSFVPRGREDTQYF
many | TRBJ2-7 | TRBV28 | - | TGTGCCAGCAGTATGTCGGGCAGGGTTATACCCTACGAGCAGTACTTC | CASSMSGRVIPYEQYF
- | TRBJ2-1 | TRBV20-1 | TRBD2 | TGCAGTGCCCGGGTCGGCAGCGGGAGGGACAATGAGCAGTTCTTC | CSARVGSGRDNEQFF
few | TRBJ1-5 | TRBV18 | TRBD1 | TGTGCCAGCTCACCAGACAGGGGCATTCAGCCCCAGCATTTT | CASSPDRGIQPQHF